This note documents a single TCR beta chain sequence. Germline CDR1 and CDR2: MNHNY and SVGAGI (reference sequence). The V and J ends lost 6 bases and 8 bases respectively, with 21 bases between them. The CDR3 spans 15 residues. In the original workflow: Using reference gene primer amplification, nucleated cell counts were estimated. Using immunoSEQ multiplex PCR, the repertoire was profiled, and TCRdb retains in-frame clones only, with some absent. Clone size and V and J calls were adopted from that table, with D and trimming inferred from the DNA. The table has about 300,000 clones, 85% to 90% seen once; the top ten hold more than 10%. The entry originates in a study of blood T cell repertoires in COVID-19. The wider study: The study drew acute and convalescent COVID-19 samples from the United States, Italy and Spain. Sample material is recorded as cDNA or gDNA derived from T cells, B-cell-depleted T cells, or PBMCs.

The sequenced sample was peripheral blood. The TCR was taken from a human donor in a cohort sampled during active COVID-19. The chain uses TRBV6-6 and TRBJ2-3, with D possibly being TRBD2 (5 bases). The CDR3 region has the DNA TGTGCCAGCAGGGATATAACACTGAGCGAGGGTACGCAGTATTTT. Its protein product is CASRDITLSEGTQYF.